This T cell receptor beta chain came from a study of identical twins' blood T cells. About the study: Some 50 million reads covered roughly 6 alpha-chain and roughly 6 beta-chain libraries. Study results and caveats: Mainly, cloneset size products determined shared clonotypes, twins included.

TCRdb itself ran the 5' RACE reads through MiXCR, one entry per CDR3 protein. Of 400,000 or so distinct CDR3 sequences listed, about 28% are singletons. The CDR3 has 14 amino acids. Trimming left V 7 bases short and J 4 bases short, with 16 bases between. CDR1 and CDR2 (germline): MNHEY, SMNVEV (reference sequence). This clonotype was seen ten or more times. No antigen is known for it. All three twin pairs grew up together with likely shared infections and vaccines. This rearrangement joins TRBV27 to TRBJ2-5; possibly TRBD1 for D (6 bases). The sequenced material came from PBMCs. The receptor was derived from a woman between 18 and 55 years old in good health. The CDR3 region is CASILRQVGETQYF. Here the CDR3 DNA reads TGTGCCAGCATTCTTAGACAGGTTGGAGAGACCCAGTACTTC.